Presented here are 22 T cell receptor beta chains from one specimen sequenced in a study of early T cells in non-severe SARS-CoV-2 infection. TCRdb reanalysed the 5' RACE reads using MiXCR and keeps one entry per CDR3 protein. Of approximately 65,000 distinct CDR3 sequences listed, 10% to 15% are singletons. Sequences were obtained from whole blood. Source of these receptors: an adult who was a healthcare worker with PCR-confirmed SARS-CoV-2 infection or an uninfected control (not recorded which).

This clonotype was detected only a few times. V and J are TRBV7-6 and TRBJ1-2; perhaps TRBD1 as D (5 bases). The CDR3 sequence is 14 residues long. The V end was cut by 0 bases, the J end by 4 bases, with 9 bases between. Germline-derived CDR1 and CDR2 are SGHVS and FNYEAQ. The DNA for the CDR3 is TGTGCCAGCAGCTTAGCGGGGGGGACCTATGGCTACACCTTC. This gives the protein CASSLAGGTYGYTF. Supplemented by reference TRBV7-6 and TRBJ1-2, the full variable domain reads GAGVSQSPRYKVTKRGQDVALRCDPISGHVSLYWYRQALGQGPEFLTYFNYEAQQDKSGLPNDRFSAERPEGSISTLTIQRTEQRDSAMYRCASSLAGGTYGYTFGSGTRLTVV.

The chain couples TRBV29-1 to TRBJ1-1; maybe TRBD1 (5 bases). Deletions cut 2 bases from V and 0 bases from J, with 13 bases between. Germline-derived CDR1 and CDR2 are SQVTM and ANQGSEA. This CDR3 is built from 15 residues. Written as DNA, the CDR3 is TGCAGCGTTGAAACCCGACAGAAGATGAACACTGAAGCTTTCTTT. Translating gives CSVETRQKMNTEAFF.

This clonotype was recorded many times. The CDR3 is CASSLGDSSGNTIYF. As DNA, the CDR3 is TGTGCCAGCAGCTTAGGAGACAGCTCTGGAAACACCATATATTTT. J is TRBJ1-3 and V is TRBV7-9, with a possible D match to TRBD1 (5 bases). V lost 1 base and J lost 0, with 7 bases in between. Germline V lookup: CDR1 SEHNR, CDR2 FQNEAQ (reference sequence). The CDR3 covers 15 residues.

There are many counts of this clonotype. This sequence joins TRBV29-1 and TRBJ2-5; the D is unclear. Germline CDR1 reads SQVTM; CDR2 reads ANQGSEA. Trimming shortened V by 5 bases and J by 1 base, and 17 bases separated the two germline ends. This CDR3 has 15 amino acids. CDR3 amino acids: CSVPRTPRAQETQYF. CDR3 in DNA: TGCAGCGTTCCGAGGACCCCTCGCGCCCAAGAGACCCAGTACTTC.

The sample holds many counts of this clonotype. V and J are TRBV30 and TRBJ2-7, with 8 bases that match TRBD1. The CDR3 consists of 14 residues. CDR1 is GTSNPN, CDR2 SVGIG, per germline (reference sequence). V lost 2 bases, J lost 2 bases, and 5 bases stayed unmatched. The CDR3 is CAWSWQGAAYEQYF. The CDR3 DNA reads TGTGCCTGGAGTTGGCAGGGGGCTGCCTACGAGCAGTACTTC.

J is TRBJ2-5 and V is TRBV6-6, with a weak D call TRBD2 (6 bases). The CDR3 runs to 14 residues. The germline V and J ends were trimmed by 8 bases and 5 bases, with 18 bases remaining between them. CDR1 MNHNY and CDR2 SVGAGI come from the germline V gene (reference sequence). The CDR3 sequence: CASSPRGGAETQYF. CDR3 nucleotide sequence: TGTGCCAGCTCCCCCCGGGGCGGGGCGGAGACCCAGTACTTC.

This clonotype was seen a handful of times. This chain connects TRBV14 to TRBJ1-5, with 9 bases fitting TRBD1. The V and J ends lost 5 bases and 4 bases, in that order; junction bases with no gene match: 6. Germline CDR1 and CDR2: SGHDN and FVKESK. The CDR3 spans 15 residues. This CDR3 is CASSGDRAPNQPQHF. CDR3 DNA sequence: TGTGCCAGCAGCGGGGACAGGGCCCCTAATCAGCCCCAGCATTTT.

This clonotype has more than one count but fewer than ten. One junction end does not reproduce the germline sequence, and a read error may be involved. The CDR3 region is CASSLAKGTEAFF. In DNA form, the CDR3 reads TGTGCTAGCAGCTTAGCGAAGGGCACTGAAGCTTTCTTT. The chain joins TRBV7-7 to TRBJ1-1; no clear D gene. Germline V gene data show CDR1 as SSHAT and CDR2 as FNYEAQ (reference sequence). CDR3 size: 13 residues.

This clonotype appeared many times. The chain links TRBV12-3 or TRBV12-4 to TRBJ1-2, with 7 bases matching TRBD1. The length of the CDR3 is 13 residues. The ends lost 6 bases at V and 4 bases at J; junction bases unmatched: 5. In DNA, the CDR3 is TGTGCCAGCAGCCCGACAGGGATCTATGGCTACACCTTC. Its translation: CASSPTGIYGYTF.

J is TRBJ1-5 and V is TRBV3-1; D unclear. The CDR3 runs 13 residues. V lost 4 bases and J lost 2, with 6 bases in between. Germline CDR1 and CDR2: LGHDT and YNNKEL (reference sequence). Here the CDR3 reads CASSPLGNQPQHF. The CDR3 DNA reads TGTGCCAGCAGCCCCCTTGGCAATCAGCCCCAGCATTTT.

J is TRBJ1-2 and V is TRBV5-1, with TRBD1 matching over 7 bases. CDR3 length: 15 residues. The germline gives CDR1 SGHRS, CDR2 YFSETQ. After removal of 1 base from V and 4 bases from J, the junction contained 7 bases not matched to a gene. CDR3: CASSLLGQDPYGYTF. In DNA form, the CDR3 reads TGCGCCAGCAGCTTGCTAGGACAGGACCCCTATGGCTACACCTTC.

V and J are TRBV5-1 and TRBJ1-1; no firm D call. This CDR3 has 14 residues. Germline V gene sequence: CDR1 SGHRS, CDR2 YFSETQ. V was shortened by 0 bases and J by 6 bases, with 12 bases between the two germline ends. Here the CDR3 reads CASSLVGIRAEAFF. Written as DNA, the CDR3 is TGCGCCAGCAGCTTGGTCGGGATTAGGGCTGAAGCTTTCTTT.

The rearrangement links TRBV7-2 to TRBJ2-7; TRBD2 agrees at 7 bases. The ends lost 5 bases at V and 0 bases at J; junction bases unmatched: 4. This CDR3 contains 14 residues. The V gene's germline CDR1 is SGHTA and CDR2 FQGNSA. The CDR3, as DNA: TGTGCCAGCAGCGGCGGGGGTACCTCCTACGAGCAGTACTTC. Translated, it gives CASSGGGTSYEQYF.

This rearrangement joins TRBV20-1 to TRBJ2-3; D perhaps matches TRBD2 (5 bases). Between the trimmed V and J ends, which lost 1 base and 2 bases, there was a span of 19 bases. Germline values: CDR1 DFQATT, CDR2 SNEGSKA (reference sequence). This CDR3 has 17 residues. CDR3: CSARGPIFNGDTDTQYF. Written as DNA, the CDR3 is TGCAGTGCTAGAGGACCAATATTCAACGGGGACACAGATACGCAGTATTTT.

V usage is TRBV7-9 and J usage is TRBJ2-2; D remains unclear. The germline gives CDR1 SEHNR, CDR2 FQNEAQ (reference sequence). Deletions cut 3 bases from V and 4 bases from J, with 9 bases between. There are 14 residues in the CDR3. DNA of the CDR3: TGTGCCAGCAGCTTTAAACTATCCACCGGGGAGCTGTTTTTT. This gives the protein CASSFKLSTGELFF.

This sequence joins TRBV12-3 or TRBV12-4 and TRBJ1-1, with D tentatively TRBD1 (5 bases). V lost 6 bases and J lost 0, with 11 bases in between. The CDR3 is made up of 14 amino acids. Here the CDR3 reads CASSSTVMNTEAFF. The CDR3 DNA reads as TGTGCCAGCAGCTCGACAGTGATGAACACTGAAGCTTTCTTT.

This clonotype was observed many times. The rearrangement links TRBV10-3 to TRBJ2-1; 7 nucleotides align to TRBD1. Per germline, CDR1 ENHRY and CDR2 SYGVKD. The V gene end was trimmed by 8 bases and the J gene end by 2 bases; junction bases not matched to a gene: 12. CDR3 length: 16 amino acids. CDR3 region: CAIRDSARWPYNEQFF. CDR3 DNA sequence: TGTGCCATCCGGGACAGCGCCCGATGGCCCTACAATGAGCAGTTCTTC.

This clonotype was detected only a few times. The chain employs TRBV29-1 and TRBJ2-5; D may be TRBD1 (6 bases). Trimming took 5 bases from V and 7 from J, leaving 20 bases between them. CDR1 is SQVTM, CDR2 ANQGSEA, per germline. CDR3 length: 14 residues. CDR3 sequence reads: CSVLSGEPKGTQYF. CDR3 nucleotides: TGCAGCGTTTTATCAGGGGAGCCGAAAGGGACCCAGTACTTC.

This clonotype was seen only a few times. In nucleotides, the CDR3 is TGTGCCAGCAGCGTAGATCTCGATGAGCAGTTCTTC. Its translation: CASSVDLDEQFF. The chain employs TRBV9 and TRBJ2-1; no firm D call. V lost 0 bases, J lost 8 bases, and 6 bases lay in between. This CDR3 spans 12 amino acids. Germline loops: CDR1 SGDLS, CDR2 YYNGEE.

This clonotype has more than one count but fewer than ten. The CDR3: CASSLLNGAYEQYF. CDR3 nucleotides: TGTGCCAGCAGTTTATTGAACGGTGCCTACGAGCAGTACTTC. J is TRBJ2-7 and V is TRBV12-3 or TRBV12-4, with D hard to call. The V end was cut by 2 bases, the J end by 2 bases, with 10 bases between. The length of the CDR3 is 14 residues.

This clonotype turned up a few times. The rearrangement joins TRBV5-1 to TRBJ2-5; possible D gene TRBD1, 6 bases. This CDR3 spans 15 amino acids. Germline lookup yields CDR1 SGHRS and CDR2 YFSETQ. Trimming took off 3 bases at V and 2 bases at J, with 14 bases between the two ends. The CDR3 protein is CASSSRGALQETQYF. The CDR3 bases are TGCGCCAGCAGCTCCAGGGGTGCGCTTCAAGAGACCCAGTACTTC.

This chain joins TRBV12-3 or TRBV12-4 and TRBJ1-1; D ambiguous. The CDR3 runs 10 residues. V shed 6 bases and J shed 8 bases, with 7 bases lying between them. The CDR3 coding sequence is TGTGCCAGCAGGCTACTCGAAGCTTTCTTT. It codes for CASRLLEAFF.